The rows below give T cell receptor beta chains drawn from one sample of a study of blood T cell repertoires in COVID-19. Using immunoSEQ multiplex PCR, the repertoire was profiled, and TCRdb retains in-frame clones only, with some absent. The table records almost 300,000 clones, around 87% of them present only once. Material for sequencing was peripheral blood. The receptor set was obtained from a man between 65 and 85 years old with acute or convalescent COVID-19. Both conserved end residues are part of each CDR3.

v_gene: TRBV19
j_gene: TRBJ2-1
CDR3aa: CASSIVGASYYNEQFF

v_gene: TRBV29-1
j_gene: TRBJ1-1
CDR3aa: CSVKPTGASLDTEAFF

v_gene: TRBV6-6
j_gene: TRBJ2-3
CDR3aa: CASSRQGGTDTQYF

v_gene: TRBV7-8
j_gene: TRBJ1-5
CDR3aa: CASSLGHREVQPQHF

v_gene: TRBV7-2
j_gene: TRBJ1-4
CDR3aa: CASSPRGRGDANEKLFF

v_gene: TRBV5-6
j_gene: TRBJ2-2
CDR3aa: CASSLAVYTGELFF

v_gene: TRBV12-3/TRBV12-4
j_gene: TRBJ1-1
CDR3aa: CASSRDRVSEAFF

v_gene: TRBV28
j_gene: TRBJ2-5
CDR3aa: CASSLYGTDKETQYF

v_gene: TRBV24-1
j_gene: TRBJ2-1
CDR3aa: CATGGTSGRDTSYNEQFF

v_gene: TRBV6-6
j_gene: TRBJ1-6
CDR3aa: CASSTTGTGTSPLHF

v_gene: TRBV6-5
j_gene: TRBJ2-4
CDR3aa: CASRRETTGPKYF

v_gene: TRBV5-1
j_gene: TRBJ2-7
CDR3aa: CASSPGHSEQYF

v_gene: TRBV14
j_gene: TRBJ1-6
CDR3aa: CASSHPHGVNSPLHF

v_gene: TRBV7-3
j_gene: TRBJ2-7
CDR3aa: CASSLGQGHEQYF

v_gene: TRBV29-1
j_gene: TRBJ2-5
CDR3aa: CSVDRGLETQYF

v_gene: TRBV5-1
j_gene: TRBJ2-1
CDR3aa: CASSLGLAGSYNEQFF

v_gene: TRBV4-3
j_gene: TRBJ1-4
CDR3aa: CASSEGQGDEKLFF

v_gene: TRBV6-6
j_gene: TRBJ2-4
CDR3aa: CASSPEGTYGGPVIQYF

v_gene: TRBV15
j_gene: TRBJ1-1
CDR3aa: CATSYRDGGTEAFF

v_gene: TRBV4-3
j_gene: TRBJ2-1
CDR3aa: CASSQDREGNEQFF

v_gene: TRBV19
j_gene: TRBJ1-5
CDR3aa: CASSPGTGGLRQPQHF

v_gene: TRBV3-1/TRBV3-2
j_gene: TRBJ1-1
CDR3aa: CASSQFSDSEAFF

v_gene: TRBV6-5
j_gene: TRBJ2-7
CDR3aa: CASSKDQGTVYEQYF

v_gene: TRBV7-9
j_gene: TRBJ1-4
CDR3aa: CASSQRTVENNEKLFF

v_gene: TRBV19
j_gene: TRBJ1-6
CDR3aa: CASSIRRSSYNSPLHF

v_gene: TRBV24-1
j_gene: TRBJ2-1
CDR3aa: CATSGNSGQGSENEQFF

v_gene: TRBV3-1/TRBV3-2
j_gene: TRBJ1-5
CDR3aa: CASSQGLAYQPQHF

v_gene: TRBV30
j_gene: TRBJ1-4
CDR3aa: CAWSVHWGAGEKLFF

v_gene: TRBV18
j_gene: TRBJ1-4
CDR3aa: CASSAGTAEKLFF

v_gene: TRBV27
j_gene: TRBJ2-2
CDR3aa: CASSLFGLYTGELFF

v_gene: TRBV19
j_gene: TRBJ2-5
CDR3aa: CASSISGVQETQYF

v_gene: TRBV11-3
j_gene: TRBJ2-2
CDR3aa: CASSRTSLNTGELFF

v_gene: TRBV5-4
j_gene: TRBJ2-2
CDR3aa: CASSGSGANTGELFF

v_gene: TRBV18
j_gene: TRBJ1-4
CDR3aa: CASSRGLSANEKLFF

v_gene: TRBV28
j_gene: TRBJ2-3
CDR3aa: CASSPGLAGSTDTQYF

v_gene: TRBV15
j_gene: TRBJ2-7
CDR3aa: CATSSQGIPYEQYF

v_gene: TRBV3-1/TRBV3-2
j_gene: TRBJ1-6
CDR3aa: CASSPQTGWNSPLHF

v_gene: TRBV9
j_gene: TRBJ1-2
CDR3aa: CASSVGGPALEGYTF

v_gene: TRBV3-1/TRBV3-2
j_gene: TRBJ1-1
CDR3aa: CASSQVGAGITEAFF

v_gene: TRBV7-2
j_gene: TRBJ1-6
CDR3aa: CASSSGGIGSYNSPLHF

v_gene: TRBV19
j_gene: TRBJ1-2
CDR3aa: CASSIREVYGYTF

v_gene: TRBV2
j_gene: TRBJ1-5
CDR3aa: CASSEETGGPQHF

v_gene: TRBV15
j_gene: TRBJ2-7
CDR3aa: CATSRVLGGQGEQYF

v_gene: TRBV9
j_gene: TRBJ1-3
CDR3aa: CASTSGGGVGNTIYF

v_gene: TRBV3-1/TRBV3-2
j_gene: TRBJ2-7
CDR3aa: CASSRGTDPYEQYF

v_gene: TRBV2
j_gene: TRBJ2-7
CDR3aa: CASSDMGTGVGEQYF